A selection of T cell receptor beta chains follows, all from one sample in a study of blood T cell repertoires in COVID-19. The table came from immunoSEQ multiplex PCR; TCRdb's copy has only in-frame clones and leaves some out. The table includes more than 95,000 clones, 65% to 90% detected once. The sequenced sample was peripheral blood. These receptors were obtained from an elderly man with active or convalescent COVID-19. Both conserved end residues are part of each CDR3. The D gene is left open where the match is weak. Size values are once, few and many counts, or a class for expanded clones, and some rows have none.

size	V	J	D	DNA	CDR3
-	TRBV28	TRBJ1-2	-	TGTGCCAGCCTAAAGGCGGGGGGAAATAACTATGGCTACACCTTC	CASLKAGGNNYGYTF
-	TRBV7-9	TRBJ1-6	TRBD1	TGTGCCAGCAGCTTAGCGAGAGGACAGGGCGATAATTCACCCCTCCACTTT	CASSLARGQGDNSPLHF
-	TRBV5-4	TRBJ1-3	TRBD1	TGTGCCAGCAGCCCCACCGGGACAGGGGTTGTGGGAAACACCATATATTTT	CASSPTGTGVVGNTIYF
-	TRBV19	TRBJ2-6	-	TGTGCCAGTAGTACACCAGGGGACGGGGCCAACGTCCTGACTTTC	CASSTPGDGANVLTF
-	TRBV7-2	TRBJ1-5	-	TGTGCCAGCAGCGTCGACAGTGTCCAGCCCCAGCATTTT	CASSVDSVQPQHF
-	TRBV29-1	TRBJ1-2	-	TGCAGCGTTGAAGATCGGGGTCGCTATGGCTACACCTTC	CSVEDRGRYGYTF
-	TRBV7-6	TRBJ1-6	-	TGTGCCAGCAGCTACGATGGTTACACTAATTCACCCCTCCACTTT	CASSYDGYTNSPLHF
-	TRBV7-3	TRBJ2-7	-	TGTGCCAGCAGCTTAACGGGGGGATACGAGCAGTACTTC	CASSLTGGYEQYF
-	TRBV6-2/TRBV6-3	TRBJ1-5	TRBD1	TGTGCCAGCAGTACCAGGGGGCCTCAGCCCCAGCATTTT	CASSTRGPQPQHF
-	TRBV9	TRBJ2-1	TRBD2	TGTGCCAGCAGCCGAGAGCTAGGACTAGCGGGGGGGCCCTACAATGAGCAGTTCTTC	CASSRELGLAGGPYNEQFF
-	TRBV20-1	TRBJ2-1	TRBD2	TGCAGTGCTAGTAGATCTAGCGGCTACAATGAGCAGTTCTTC	CSASRSSGYNEQFF
-	TRBV14	TRBJ2-3	-	TGTGCCAGCAGCCAGACGGGGTTGGATACGCAGTATTTT	CASSQTGLDTQYF
once	TRBV19	TRBJ2-3	-	TGTGCCAGTAGTATAGCATCAGGCACAGATACGCAGTATTTT	CASSIASGTDTQYF
-	TRBV5-6	TRBJ2-7	-	TGTGCCAGCAGCCTCGGTTCTGGGCCTCGCGAGCAGTACTTC	CASSLGSGPREQYF
-	TRBV4-1	TRBJ2-3	-	TGCGCCAGCAGCCAACTCACAGGAGGCACAGATACGCAGTATTTT	CASSQLTGGTDTQYF
-	TRBV11-2	TRBJ2-5	TRBD2	TGTGCCAGCAGCCTTTCTAGAGCGGGAGGGACCCAAGAGACCCAGTACTTC	CASSLSRAGGTQETQYF
-	TRBV5-1	TRBJ1-6	TRBD1	TGCGCCAGCAGAGGACAGGGCCAAGATTCACCCCTCCACTTT	CASRGQGQDSPLHF
-	TRBV29-1	TRBJ2-3	-	TGCAGCGTTCTCCGACAGCGAAGCACAGATACGCAGTATTTT	CSVLRQRSTDTQYF
once	TRBV6-5	TRBJ2-5	-	TGTGCCAGCGATTCCAACCGAGGGAGGCGGGAGACCCAGTACTTC	CASDSNRGRRETQYF
once	TRBV15	TRBJ1-5	-	TGTGCCACCAGCAGAGGAGCGGGGATTCAGCCCCAGCATTTT	CATSRGAGIQPQHF
-	TRBV15	TRBJ1-6	-	TGTGCCACCAGACGGAGGACCTATAATTCACCCCTCCACTTT	CATRRRTYNSPLHF
-	TRBV9	TRBJ2-2	TRBD1	TGTGCCAGCAGCGTAGCGGGACAGGGCGCCCGGGAGCTGTTTTTT	CASSVAGQGARELFF
-	TRBV28	TRBJ1-2	-	TGTGCCAGCAGTGGTTGGTTGGCGGCCGGCTATGGCTACACCTTC	CASSGWLAAGYGYTF
-	TRBV19	TRBJ1-6	TRBD1	TGTGCCAGTAGTATAGGGGGCGGGACAGGGAATTCACCCCTCCACTTT	CASSIGGGTGNSPLHF
-	TRBV2	TRBJ1-4	-	TGTGCCAGCAGGGGGACCGCCGGGGGTAATGAAAAACTGTTTTTT	CASRGTAGGNEKLFF
once	TRBV7-3	TRBJ2-6	TRBD1	TGTGCCAGCAGCCCGGGGACAGGGCGCTTCTCTGGGGCCAACGTCCTGACTTTC	CASSPGTGRFSGANVLTF
few	TRBV5-1	TRBJ2-3	TRBD2	TGCGCCAGCAGCGACCTCCGCGGGAGAGGGGATACGCAGTATTTT	CASSDLRGRGDTQYF
-	TRBV13	TRBJ1-4	TRBD1	TGTGCCAGCAGCTTATTCGGACAGGGGGCGGAAAAACTGTTTTTT	CASSLFGQGAEKLFF
few	TRBV9	TRBJ2-7	TRBD1	TGTGCCAGCAGCGTATCCGGGACAGGGGCCTACGAGCAGTACTTC	CASSVSGTGAYEQYF
-	TRBV7-9	TRBJ2-4	-	TGTGCCAGCAGCTTAGGGCAGGGAAACATTCAGTACTTC	CASSLGQGNIQYF
-	TRBV2	TRBJ1-2	TRBD1	TGTGCCAGCAGTGGGGGGCAGGGGGACTATGGCTACACCTTC	CASSGGQGDYGYTF
-	TRBV19	TRBJ1-5	-	TGTGCCAGTAGTATCGCGTATCAGCCCCAGCATTTT	CASSIAYQPQHF
-	TRBV30	TRBJ1-2	-	TGTGCCTGGAGTGTAGGCAGGGGAGCTAACTATGGCTACACCTTC	CAWSVGRGANYGYTF
-	TRBV7-9	TRBJ1-2	TRBD1	TGTGCCAGCAGACTCAGGACAGGGTTTGGCTACACCTTC	CASRLRTGFGYTF
-	TRBV5-1	TRBJ1-6	-	TGCGCCAGCAGCTTGGAGGGGTCAGGGAATTCACCCCTCCACTTT	CASSLEGSGNSPLHF
-	TRBV7-2	TRBJ2-1	TRBD1	TGTGCCAGCAGCCAGACACCCGGGACAGGGCAAAACAATGAGCAGTTCTTC	CASSQTPGTGQNNEQFF
-	TRBV6-5	TRBJ2-3	TRBD2	TGTGCCAGCAGTTACTCAGCGGGAGTGCGCACAGATACGCAGTATTTT	CASSYSAGVRTDTQYF
-	TRBV4-1	TRBJ1-5	TRBD1	TGCGCCAGCAGCCAAGAAGGGACAGGGTGGAAGAATCAGCCCCAGCATTTT	CASSQEGTGWKNQPQHF
-	TRBV19	TRBJ2-3	-	TGTGCCAGTAGTATTTCTCCCCGCACAGATACGCAGTATTTT	CASSISPRTDTQYF
-	TRBV5-1	TRBJ2-6	TRBD1	TGCGCCAGCACTCGGGAACTAAGGGACAGGGGGGCGATCTCTGGGGCCAACGTCCTGACTTTC	CASTRELRDRGAISGANVLTF
-	TRBV20-1	TRBJ2-5	-	TGCAGTGCAGGGGCGCAAGAGACCCAGTACTTC	CSAGAQETQYF
-	TRBV14	TRBJ1-2	-	TGTGCCAGCAGCCAGTGGGGCGCGGGAGACTATGGCTACACCTTC	CASSQWGAGDYGYTF
-	TRBV30	TRBJ2-3	TRBD2	TGTGCCTGGAGTTCCCTCCGGGAGGCCCTCACAGATACGCAGTATTTT	CAWSSLREALTDTQYF
-	TRBV19	TRBJ2-6	-	TGTGCCAGTAGCCGCGGGCTCTCTGGGGCCAACGTCCTGACTTTC	CASSRGLSGANVLTF
-	TRBV4-1	TRBJ1-1	-	TGCGCCAGCAGACCCACGGGGGGCACTGAAGCTTTCTTT	CASRPTGGTEAFF
-	TRBV11-3	TRBJ2-3	TRBD2	TGTGCCAGCAGCGGTTCCGCATTTAGCGGGGGGGCCGGAGATACGCAGTATTTT	CASSGSAFSGGAGDTQYF
-	TRBV11-2	TRBJ2-2	-	TGTGCCAGCACCCTAGCCGGGATCCTCCCCCACGGGGAGCTGTTTTTT	CASTLAGILPHGELFF
-	TRBV1	TRBJ1-1	-	TGCACCAGCAGCCACCGGCGGGCGACAAAGGCTTGGAACACTGAAGCTTTCTTT	CTSSHRRATKAWNTEAFF
-	TRBV19	TRBJ2-3	-	TGTGCCAGTAGTGGGCCCAACGAGCGGGCGACAGATACGCAGTATTTT	CASSGPNERATDTQYF
once	TRBV4-2	TRBJ2-7	TRBD2	TGTGCCAGCAGCCAAGGTCCCCTAGCGGGAGGACGCTCCTACGAGCAGTACTTC	CASSQGPLAGGRSYEQYF